A selection of T cell receptor beta chains follows, all from one sample in a study of blood T cell repertoires in COVID-19. Measured with immunoSEQ multiplex PCR; TCRdb has only the in-frame clones, and not every one. This repertoire shows around 140,000 clones, 84% found once; its top ten account for roughly two fifths. Material: peripheral blood. The receptors here all came from a human donor in a cohort sampled during active COVID-19. CDR3s include the opening cysteine and the closing phenylalanine or tryptophan. The order of the fields is D gene, clone size, V gene, J gene, CDR3 protein, CDR3 DNA. A D gene is named only where the DNA matches it firmly. Some rows have no size entry. The others give once, few or many, or a class for an expanded clone.

d_gene: TRBD1
abundance: NA
v_gene: TRBV5-1
j_gene: TRBJ1-6
CDR3aa: CASSFTGVGSPLHF
CDR3nt: TGCGCCAGCAGCTTCACAGGGGTGGGTTCACCCCTCCACTTT

d_gene: NA
abundance: once
v_gene: TRBV15
j_gene: TRBJ2-4
CDR3aa: CATSREVVESHIQYF
CDR3nt: TGTGCCACCAGCAGAGAGGTGGTGGAGTCACACATTCAGTACTTC

d_gene: NA
abundance: once
v_gene: TRBV28
j_gene: TRBJ1-5
CDR3aa: CASSPGGAGNQPQHF
CDR3nt: TGTGCCAGCAGCCCTGGCGGGGCGGGCAATCAGCCCCAGCATTTT

d_gene: TRBD1
abundance: NA
v_gene: TRBV6-6
j_gene: TRBJ2-7
CDR3aa: CASSYTGTASYEQYF
CDR3nt: TGTGCCAGCAGTTACACGGGGACAGCCTCCTACGAGCAGTACTTC

d_gene: NA
abundance: NA
v_gene: TRBV12-3/TRBV12-4
j_gene: TRBJ1-5
CDR3aa: CASSLARDQPQHF
CDR3nt: TGTGCCAGCAGTTTAGCCAGGGATCAGCCCCAGCATTTT

d_gene: NA
abundance: few
v_gene: TRBV27
j_gene: TRBJ1-2
CDR3aa: CASSPRRTNYGYTF
CDR3nt: TGTGCCAGCAGTCCCAGGAGGACCAACTATGGCTACACCTTC

d_gene: TRBD2
abundance: NA
v_gene: TRBV15
j_gene: TRBJ2-1
CDR3aa: CATSRDPSGASSYNEQFF
CDR3nt: TGTGCCACCAGCAGAGACCCTAGCGGGGCGAGCTCCTACAATGAGCAGTTCTTC

d_gene: NA
abundance: once
v_gene: TRBV12-3/TRBV12-4
j_gene: TRBJ1-2
CDR3aa: CASSLTGYYGYTF
CDR3nt: TGTGCCAGCAGTTTGACAGGCTACTATGGCTACACCTTC

d_gene: TRBD1
abundance: NA
v_gene: TRBV11-3
j_gene: TRBJ1-1
CDR3aa: CASSPGQGYVNTEAFF
CDR3nt: TGTGCCAGCAGCCCGGGACAGGGGTATGTGAACACTGAAGCTTTCTTT

d_gene: NA
abundance: NA
v_gene: TRBV15
j_gene: TRBJ1-3
CDR3aa: CATSRDRKTGNTIYF
CDR3nt: TGTGCCACCAGCAGAGATCGTAAGACAGGAAACACCATATATTTT

d_gene: NA
abundance: NA
v_gene: TRBV19
j_gene: TRBJ2-7
CDR3aa: CASSTYLRDTFYEQYF
CDR3nt: TGTGCCAGTAGTACCTATCTTAGGGACACCTTTTACGAGCAGTACTTC

d_gene: NA
abundance: NA
v_gene: TRBV6-5
j_gene: TRBJ1-6
CDR3aa: CASLRNSPLHF
CDR3nt: TGTGCCTCCCTCAGGAATTCACCCCTCCACTTT

d_gene: NA
abundance: few
v_gene: TRBV5-4
j_gene: TRBJ1-3
CDR3aa: CASSLGSASGNTIYF
CDR3nt: TGTGCCAGCAGCTTGGGCAGTGCCTCTGGAAACACCATATATTTT

d_gene: NA
abundance: NA
v_gene: TRBV9
j_gene: TRBJ1-2
CDR3aa: CASSTGGGDYGYTF
CDR3nt: TGTGCCAGCAGCACGGGCGGGGGGGACTATGGCTACACCTTC

d_gene: NA
abundance: once
v_gene: TRBV7-9
j_gene: TRBJ1-5
CDR3aa: CASSSGHEKPQHF
CDR3nt: TGTGCCAGCAGCTCAGGACACGAAAAGCCCCAGCATTTT

d_gene: TRBD2
abundance: few
v_gene: TRBV5-5
j_gene: TRBJ2-1
CDR3aa: CASSLGTRFNNEQFF
CDR3nt: TGTGCCAGCAGCTTGGGGACTAGATTTAACAATGAGCAGTTCTTC

d_gene: NA
abundance: NA
v_gene: TRBV28
j_gene: TRBJ2-2
CDR3aa: CASRVTGLRTGELFF
CDR3nt: TGTGCCAGCAGGGTAACAGGGTTGAGGACCGGGGAGCTGTTTTTT

d_gene: NA
abundance: NA
v_gene: TRBV11-2
j_gene: TRBJ1-2
CDR3aa: CASSLGTENYGYTF
CDR3nt: TGTGCCAGCAGCTTAGGGACAGAGAACTATGGCTACACCTTC

d_gene: NA
abundance: NA
v_gene: TRBV3-1/TRBV3-2
j_gene: TRBJ2-7
CDR3aa: CASSHLRGYEQYF
CDR3nt: TGTGCCAGCAGCCATCTACGGGGCTACGAGCAGTACTTC

d_gene: NA
abundance: NA
v_gene: TRBV5-1
j_gene: TRBJ1-6
CDR3aa: CASSLGQSNNSPLHF
CDR3nt: TGCGCCAGCAGCCTAGGACAGAGTAATAATTCACCCCTCCACTTT

d_gene: TRBD2
abundance: NA
v_gene: TRBV25-1
j_gene: TRBJ2-1
CDR3aa: CASSEPGLAEHNEQFF
CDR3nt: TGTGCCAGCAGTGAACCCGGACTAGCGGAACACAATGAGCAGTTCTTC

d_gene: NA
abundance: NA
v_gene: TRBV10-2
j_gene: TRBJ1-1
CDR3aa: CASSEGRSEAFF
CDR3nt: TGCGCCAGCAGTGAGGGCAGGTCTGAAGCTTTCTTT

d_gene: NA
abundance: NA
v_gene: TRBV9
j_gene: TRBJ2-7
CDR3aa: CASSVSYRSYEQYF
CDR3nt: TGTGCCAGCAGCGTAAGTTACAGGTCCTACGAGCAGTACTTC

d_gene: NA
abundance: NA
v_gene: TRBV3-1/TRBV3-2
j_gene: TRBJ1-1
CDR3aa: CASSQPTGTTEAFF
CDR3nt: TGTGCCAGCAGCCAACCAACAGGGACCACTGAAGCTTTCTTT

d_gene: TRBD1
abundance: NA
v_gene: TRBV5-8
j_gene: TRBJ1-4
CDR3aa: CASSFLQGSGNEKLFF
CDR3nt: TGTGCCAGCAGCTTTTTACAGGGGAGTGGAAATGAAAAACTGTTTTTT

d_gene: NA
abundance: NA
v_gene: TRBV5-1
j_gene: TRBJ1-2
CDR3aa: CASSLETAPGGYTF
CDR3nt: TGCGCCAGCAGCTTAGAGACAGCCCCAGGCGGCTACACCTTC

d_gene: NA
abundance: NA
v_gene: TRBV30
j_gene: TRBJ2-5
CDR3aa: CAWSPGYQETQYF
CDR3nt: TGTGCCTGGAGTCCGGGGTACCAAGAGACCCAGTACTTC

d_gene: NA
abundance: NA
v_gene: TRBV5-6
j_gene: TRBJ2-2
CDR3aa: CASSLNGAGELFF
CDR3nt: TGTGCCAGCAGCTTGAATGGAGCCGGGGAGCTGTTTTTT

d_gene: TRBD1
abundance: NA
v_gene: TRBV6-2/TRBV6-3
j_gene: TRBJ2-2
CDR3aa: CASSYSTPTGDTGELFF
CDR3nt: TGTGCCAGCAGTTACTCGACTCCGACAGGGGACACCGGGGAGCTGTTTTTT

d_gene: TRBD2
abundance: NA
v_gene: TRBV7-2
j_gene: TRBJ2-3
CDR3aa: CASSLALGGRVRDTQYF
CDR3nt: TGTGCCAGCAGCTTAGCGCTTGGCGGGAGGGTCAGAGATACGCAGTATTTT

d_gene: TRBD1
abundance: NA
v_gene: TRBV5-4
j_gene: TRBJ2-2
CDR3aa: CASSFRGTGAKLFF
CDR3nt: TGTGCCAGCAGCTTCAGGGGGACAGGGGCCAAGCTGTTTTTT

d_gene: TRBD1
abundance: NA
v_gene: TRBV19
j_gene: TRBJ1-2
CDR3aa: CASTSTGGYGYTF
CDR3nt: TGTGCCAGTACCTCGACAGGGGGCTATGGCTACACCTTC

d_gene: TRBD1
abundance: NA
v_gene: TRBV3-1/TRBV3-2
j_gene: TRBJ2-5
CDR3aa: CASSQGSTGGETQYF
CDR3nt: TGTGCCAGCAGCCAAGGCTCGACAGGGGGTGAGACCCAGTACTTC

d_gene: NA
abundance: NA
v_gene: TRBV3-1/TRBV3-2
j_gene: TRBJ1-2
CDR3aa: CASSQEGHYGYTF
CDR3nt: TGTGCCAGCAGCCAAGAGGGGCACTATGGCTACACCTTC

d_gene: TRBD1
abundance: NA
v_gene: TRBV18
j_gene: TRBJ1-1
CDR3aa: CASSDRDGGAFF
CDR3nt: TGTGCCAGCTCCGACAGGGACGGGGGAGCTTTCTTT

d_gene: NA
abundance: NA
v_gene: TRBV6-7
j_gene: TRBJ2-5
CDR3aa: CASSYSTMGTQYF
CDR3nt: TGTGCCAGCAGTTACTCGACTATGGGGACCCAGTACTTC

d_gene: NA
abundance: few
v_gene: TRBV11-1
j_gene: TRBJ2-5
CDR3aa: CASSLQGSGETQYF
CDR3nt: TGTGCCAGCAGTTTACAGGGAAGTGGAGAGACCCAGTACTTC

d_gene: TRBD1
abundance: once
v_gene: TRBV28
j_gene: TRBJ1-2
CDR3aa: CASRQQGFGYTF
CDR3nt: TGTGCCAGCAGGCAACAGGGGTTTGGCTACACCTTC

d_gene: NA
abundance: few
v_gene: TRBV12-3/TRBV12-4
j_gene: TRBJ1-2
CDR3aa: CASNREGGYGYTF
CDR3nt: TGTGCCAGCAACAGGGAGGGGGGCTACGGCTACACCTTC

d_gene: NA
abundance: NA
v_gene: TRBV29-1
j_gene: TRBJ2-5
CDR3aa: CSVEGGGGSQETQYF
CDR3nt: TGCAGCGTTGAGGGGGGCGGGGGTTCCCAAGAGACCCAGTACTTC

d_gene: NA
abundance: few
v_gene: TRBV5-1
j_gene: TRBJ2-7
CDR3aa: CASSSSSYEQYF
CDR3nt: TGCGCCAGCAGCTCTAGCTCCTACGAGCAGTACTTC

d_gene: NA
abundance: NA
v_gene: TRBV29-1
j_gene: TRBJ2-3
CDR3aa: CSVVEYGGTDTQYF
CDR3nt: TGCAGCGTTGTAGAGTACGGGGGTACAGATACGCAGTATTTT

d_gene: NA
abundance: NA
v_gene: TRBV29-1
j_gene: TRBJ1-5
CDR3aa: CSVEAVTGQPQHF
CDR3nt: TGCAGCGTTGAAGCTGTCACAGGGCAGCCCCAGCATTTT

d_gene: NA
abundance: NA
v_gene: TRBV9
j_gene: TRBJ2-2
CDR3aa: CASSVLAGGELFF
CDR3nt: TGTGCCAGCAGCGTACTTGCAGGCGGGGAGCTGTTTTTT

d_gene: TRBD1
abundance: NA
v_gene: TRBV3-1/TRBV3-2
j_gene: TRBJ2-5
CDR3aa: CASRLQGRGDQYF
CDR3nt: TGTGCCAGCAGATTACAGGGGAGAGGGGACCAGTACTTC

d_gene: NA
abundance: NA
v_gene: TRBV12-3/TRBV12-4
j_gene: TRBJ1-1
CDR3aa: CASSSREGGGAFF
CDR3nt: TGTGCCAGCAGTTCTCGTGAGGGCGGGGGAGCTTTCTTT

d_gene: NA
abundance: NA
v_gene: TRBV11-2
j_gene: TRBJ1-4
CDR3aa: CASSLASGRTNEKLFF
CDR3nt: TGTGCCAGCAGCTTAGCGTCGGGGAGGACTAATGAAAAACTGTTTTTT

d_gene: TRBD1
abundance: NA
v_gene: TRBV6-2/TRBV6-3
j_gene: TRBJ1-2
CDR3aa: CASSQRNRDSYGYTF
CDR3nt: TGTGCCAGCAGTCAAAGAAACCGGGACAGCTATGGCTACACCTTC

d_gene: NA
abundance: NA
v_gene: TRBV9
j_gene: TRBJ2-1
CDR3aa: CASSVHRDSYNEQFF
CDR3nt: TGTGCCAGCAGCGTACATCGGGATAGCTACAATGAGCAGTTCTTC

d_gene: NA
abundance: NA
v_gene: TRBV6-5
j_gene: TRBJ1-1
CDR3aa: CASSYGRVTEAFF
CDR3nt: TGTGCCAGCAGTTACGGCAGGGTCACTGAAGCTTTCTTT

d_gene: TRBD2
abundance: NA
v_gene: TRBV6-2/TRBV6-3
j_gene: TRBJ2-3
CDR3aa: CASSSLAGVTDTQYF
CDR3nt: TGTGCCAGCAGTTCCCTAGCGGGAGTTACAGATACGCAGTATTTT

d_gene: NA
abundance: NA
v_gene: TRBV19
j_gene: TRBJ2-6
CDR3aa: CASEGGANVLTF
CDR3nt: TGTGCCAGTGAGGGTGGGGCCAACGTCCTGACTTTC

d_gene: TRBD1
abundance: NA
v_gene: TRBV28
j_gene: TRBJ2-7
CDR3aa: CASRTGTGRSYEQYF
CDR3nt: TGTGCCAGCAGGACTGGGACAGGGCGGTCCTACGAGCAGTACTTC